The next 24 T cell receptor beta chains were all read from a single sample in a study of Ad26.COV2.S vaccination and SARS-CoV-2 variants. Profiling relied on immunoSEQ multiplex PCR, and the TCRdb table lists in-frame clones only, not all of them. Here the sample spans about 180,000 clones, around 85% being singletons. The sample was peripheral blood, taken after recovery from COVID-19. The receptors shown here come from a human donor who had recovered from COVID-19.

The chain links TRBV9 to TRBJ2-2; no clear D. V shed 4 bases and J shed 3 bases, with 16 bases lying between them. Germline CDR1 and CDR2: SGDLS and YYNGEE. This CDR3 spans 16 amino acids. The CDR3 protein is CASSSSIDAHTGELFF. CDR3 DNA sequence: TGTGCCAGCAGCTCCTCCATTGACGCTCACACCGGGGAGCTGTTTTTT.

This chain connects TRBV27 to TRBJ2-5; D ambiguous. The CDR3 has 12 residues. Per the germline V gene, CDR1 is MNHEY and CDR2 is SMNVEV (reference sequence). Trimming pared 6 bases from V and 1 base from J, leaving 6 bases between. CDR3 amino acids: CASRSLQETQYF. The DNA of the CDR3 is TGTGCCAGCAGAAGTCTCCAAGAGACCCAGTACTTC.

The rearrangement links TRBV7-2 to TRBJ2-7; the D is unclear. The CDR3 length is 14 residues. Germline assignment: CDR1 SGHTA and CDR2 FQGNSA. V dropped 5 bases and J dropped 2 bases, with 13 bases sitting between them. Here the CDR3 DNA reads TGTGCCAGCAGCCCCTCTGGAGTAGCCTACGAGCAGTACTTC. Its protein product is CASSPSGVAYEQYF. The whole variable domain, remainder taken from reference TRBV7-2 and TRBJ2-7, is GAGVSQSPSNKVTEKGKDVELRCDPISGHTALYWYRQSLGQGLEFLIYFQGNSAPDKSGLPSDRFSAERTGGSVSTLTIQRTQQEDSAVYLCASSPSGVAYEQYFGPGTRLTVT.

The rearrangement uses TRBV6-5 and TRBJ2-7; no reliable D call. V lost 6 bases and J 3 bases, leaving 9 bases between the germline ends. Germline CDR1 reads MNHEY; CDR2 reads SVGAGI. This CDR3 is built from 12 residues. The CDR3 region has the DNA TGTGCCAGCAGATCGGTGGGCTACGAGCAGTACTTC. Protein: CASRSVGYEQYF.

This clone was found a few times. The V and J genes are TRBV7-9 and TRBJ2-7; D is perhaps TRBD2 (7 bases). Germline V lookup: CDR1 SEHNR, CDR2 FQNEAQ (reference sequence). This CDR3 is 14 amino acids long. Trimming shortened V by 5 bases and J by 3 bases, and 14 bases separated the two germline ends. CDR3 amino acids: CASSPPGGHYEQYF. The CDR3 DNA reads TGTGCCAGCAGCCCCCCGGGGGGCCACTACGAGCAGTACTTC.

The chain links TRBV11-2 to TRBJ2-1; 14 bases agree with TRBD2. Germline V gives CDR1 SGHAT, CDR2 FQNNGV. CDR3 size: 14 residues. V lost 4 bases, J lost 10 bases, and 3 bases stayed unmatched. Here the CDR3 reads CASSWGLAGVEQFF. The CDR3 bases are TGTGCCAGCAGCTGGGGACTAGCGGGAGTCGAGCAGTTCTTC.

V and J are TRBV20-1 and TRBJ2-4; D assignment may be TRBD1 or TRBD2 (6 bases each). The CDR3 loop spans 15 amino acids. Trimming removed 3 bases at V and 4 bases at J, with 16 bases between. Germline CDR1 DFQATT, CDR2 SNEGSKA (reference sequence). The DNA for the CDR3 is TGCAGTGCTAGTCTACCTGGGGGGCCAAAAAACATTCAGTACTTC. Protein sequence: CSASLPGGPKNIQYF.

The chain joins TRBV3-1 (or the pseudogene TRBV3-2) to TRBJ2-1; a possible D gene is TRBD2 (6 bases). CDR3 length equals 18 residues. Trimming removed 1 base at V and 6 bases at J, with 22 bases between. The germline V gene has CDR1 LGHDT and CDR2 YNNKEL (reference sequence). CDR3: CASSQGTPRGSNSNEQFF. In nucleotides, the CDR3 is TGTGCCAGCAGCCAAGGGACCCCTCGGGGGAGTAATAGCAATGAGCAGTTCTTC.

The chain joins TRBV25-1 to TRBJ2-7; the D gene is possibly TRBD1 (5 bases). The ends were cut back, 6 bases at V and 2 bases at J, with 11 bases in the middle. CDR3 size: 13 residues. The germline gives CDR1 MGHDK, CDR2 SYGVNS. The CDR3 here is CASRGVIPYEQYF. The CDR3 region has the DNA TGTGCCAGCAGAGGGGTGATTCCCTACGAGCAGTACTTC.

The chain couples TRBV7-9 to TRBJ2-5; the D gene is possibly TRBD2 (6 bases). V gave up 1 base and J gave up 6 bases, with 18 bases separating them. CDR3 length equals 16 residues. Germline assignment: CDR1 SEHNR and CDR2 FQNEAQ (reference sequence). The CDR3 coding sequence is TGTGCCAGCAGCTTAGTTGAAGCGGGCGGTGATAAGACCCAGTACTTC. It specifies CASSLVEAGGDKTQYF.

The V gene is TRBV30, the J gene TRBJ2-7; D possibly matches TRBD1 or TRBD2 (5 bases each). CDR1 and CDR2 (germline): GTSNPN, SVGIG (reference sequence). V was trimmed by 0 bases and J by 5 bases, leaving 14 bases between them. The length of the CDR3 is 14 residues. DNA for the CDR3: TGTGCCTGGAGTGTGATTAGAGGGGTAGACGAGCAGTACTTC. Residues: CAWSVIRGVDEQYF.

The CDR3 DNA reads as TGTGCCAGCAGCCAACATGGACAGGGGAGCTCCTACGAGCAGTACTTC. This encodes CASSQHGQGSSYEQYF. This chain uses TRBV4-2 with TRBJ2-7; 9 bases are a match to TRBD1. In germline, CDR1 is LGHNA, CDR2 YNFKEQ. The CDR3 covers 16 residues. Trimming cost V 2 bases and J 0 bases; bases outside gene matches: 5.

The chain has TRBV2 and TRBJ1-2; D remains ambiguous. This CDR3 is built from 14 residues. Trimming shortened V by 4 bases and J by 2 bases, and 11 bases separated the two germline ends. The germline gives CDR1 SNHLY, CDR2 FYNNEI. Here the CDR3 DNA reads TGTGCCAGCAGTGTAAGGGAATTCAACTATGGCTACACCTTC. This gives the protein CASSVREFNYGYTF. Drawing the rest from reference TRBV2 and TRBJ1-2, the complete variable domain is EPEVTQTPSHQVTQMGQEVILRCVPISNHLYFYWYRQILGQKVEFLVSFYNNEISEKSEIFDDQFSVERPDGSNFTLKIRSTKLEDSAMYFCASSVREFNYGYTFGSGTRLTVV.

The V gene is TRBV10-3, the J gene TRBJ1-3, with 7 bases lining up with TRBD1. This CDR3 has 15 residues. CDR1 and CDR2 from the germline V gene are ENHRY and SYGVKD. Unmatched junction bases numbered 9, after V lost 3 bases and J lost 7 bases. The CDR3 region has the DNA TGTGCCATCAGTGAAAGCCGACAGGGACCGAACACCATATATTTT. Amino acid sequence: CAISESRQGPNTIYF.

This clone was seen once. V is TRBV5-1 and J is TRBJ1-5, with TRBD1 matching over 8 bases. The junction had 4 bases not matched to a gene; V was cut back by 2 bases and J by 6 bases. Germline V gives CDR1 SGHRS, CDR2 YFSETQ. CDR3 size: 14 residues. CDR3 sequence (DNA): TGCGCCAGCAGCTTAGGACAGGGTTCTCAGCCCCAGCATTTT. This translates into CASSLGQGSQPQHF.

The CDR3 region has the DNA TGTGCCAGCAGCCAAGAGGCGCCAGGAGGGGCCAACGTCCTGACTTTC. This translates into CASSQEAPGGANVLTF. V is TRBV3-1 (or the pseudogene TRBV3-2) and J is TRBJ2-6; D is ambiguous. Germline CDR1 reads LGHDT; CDR2 reads YNNKEL (reference sequence). The CDR3 loop spans 16 amino acids. Trimming removed 0 bases at V and 4 bases at J, with 10 bases between.

The CDR3 here is CAISERRGNTGELFF. The CDR3 nucleotides read TGTGCCATCAGTGAACGGCGGGGGAACACCGGGGAGCTGTTTTTT. V and J are TRBV10-3 and TRBJ2-2, with D maybe TRBD2 (6 bases). The CDR3 sequence is 15 residues long. V was clipped by 3 bases and J by 1 base, with 9 bases between them. Per germline, CDR1 ENHRY and CDR2 SYGVKD.

The CDR3 protein is CASNTGGVTDTQYF. For the CDR3, the DNA is TGTGCCAGTAATACAGGGGGGGTCACAGATACGCAGTATTTT. The chain has TRBV3-1 (or the pseudogene TRBV3-2) and TRBJ2-3; weak D call: TRBD1 (8 bases). The CDR3 covers 14 residues. V gave up 9 bases and J gave up 2 bases, with 15 bases separating them. Germline V lookup: CDR1 LGHDT, CDR2 YNNKEL (reference sequence).

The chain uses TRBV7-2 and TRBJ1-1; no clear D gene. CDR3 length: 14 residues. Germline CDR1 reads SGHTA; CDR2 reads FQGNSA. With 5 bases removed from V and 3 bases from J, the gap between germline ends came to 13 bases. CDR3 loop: CASSKVPGYTEAFF. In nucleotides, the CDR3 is TGTGCCAGCAGCAAAGTCCCCGGGTACACTGAAGCTTTCTTT.

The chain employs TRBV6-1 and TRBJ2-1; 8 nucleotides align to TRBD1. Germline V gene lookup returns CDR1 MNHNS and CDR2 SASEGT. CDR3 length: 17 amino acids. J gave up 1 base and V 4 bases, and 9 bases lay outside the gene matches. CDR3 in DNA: TGTGCCAGCAGTGGACAGGGGTCGTCAAGGTCCTACAATGAGCAGTTCTTC. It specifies CASSGQGSSRSYNEQFF.

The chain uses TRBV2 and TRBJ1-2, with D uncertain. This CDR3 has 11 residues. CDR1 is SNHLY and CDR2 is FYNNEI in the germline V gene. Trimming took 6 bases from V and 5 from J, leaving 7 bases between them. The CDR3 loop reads CASRREYGYTF. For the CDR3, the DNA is TGTGCCAGCAGAAGAGAGTATGGCTACACCTTC.

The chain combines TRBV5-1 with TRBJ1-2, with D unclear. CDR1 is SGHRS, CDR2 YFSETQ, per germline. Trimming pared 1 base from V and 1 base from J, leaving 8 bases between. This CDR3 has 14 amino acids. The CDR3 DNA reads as TGCGCCAGCAGCTTGTCAACGTTTAACTATGGCTACACCTTC. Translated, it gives CASSLSTFNYGYTF.

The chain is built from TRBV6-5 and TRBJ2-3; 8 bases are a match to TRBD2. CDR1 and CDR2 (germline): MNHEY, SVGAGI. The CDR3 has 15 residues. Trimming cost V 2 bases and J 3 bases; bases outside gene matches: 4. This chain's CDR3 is CASSYAGLGTDTQYF. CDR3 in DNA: TGTGCCAGCAGTTACGCGGGACTAGGAACAGATACGCAGTATTTT.

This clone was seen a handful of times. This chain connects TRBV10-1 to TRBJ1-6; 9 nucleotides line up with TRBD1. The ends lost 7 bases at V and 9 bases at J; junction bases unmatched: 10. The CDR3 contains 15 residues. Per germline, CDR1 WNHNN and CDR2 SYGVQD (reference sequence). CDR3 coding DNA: TGCGCCAGCACCCACTACAGGGGGCAGGGTTCACCCCTCCACTTT. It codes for CASTHYRGQGSPLHF.